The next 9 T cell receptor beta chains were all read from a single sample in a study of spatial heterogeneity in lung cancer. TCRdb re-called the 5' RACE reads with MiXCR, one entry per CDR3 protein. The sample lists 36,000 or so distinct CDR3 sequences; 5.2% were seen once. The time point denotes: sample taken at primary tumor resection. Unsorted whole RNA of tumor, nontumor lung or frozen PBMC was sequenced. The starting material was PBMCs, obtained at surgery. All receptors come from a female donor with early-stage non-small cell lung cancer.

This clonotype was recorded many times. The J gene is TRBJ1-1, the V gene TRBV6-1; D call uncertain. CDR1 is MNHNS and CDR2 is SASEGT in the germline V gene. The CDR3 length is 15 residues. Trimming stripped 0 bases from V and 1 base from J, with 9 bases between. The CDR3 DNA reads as TGTGCCAGCAGTGAAGCCCCGGGCAGGAACACTGAAGCTTTCTTT. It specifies CASSEAPGRNTEAFF.

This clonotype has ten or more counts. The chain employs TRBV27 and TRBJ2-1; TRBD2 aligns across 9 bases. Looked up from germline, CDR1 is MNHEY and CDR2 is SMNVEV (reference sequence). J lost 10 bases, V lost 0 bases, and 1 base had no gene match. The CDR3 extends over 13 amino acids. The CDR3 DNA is TGTGCCAGCAGTTTATCCCTAGCGGGGGAGCAGTTCTTC. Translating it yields CASSLSLAGEQFF.

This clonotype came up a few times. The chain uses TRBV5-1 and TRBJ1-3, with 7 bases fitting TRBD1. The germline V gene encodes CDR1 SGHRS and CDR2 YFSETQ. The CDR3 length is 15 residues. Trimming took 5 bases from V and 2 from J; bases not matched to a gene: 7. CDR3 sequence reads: CASRPTGVPGNTIYF. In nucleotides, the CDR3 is TGCGCCAGCAGACCTACAGGGGTCCCTGGAAACACCATATATTTT.

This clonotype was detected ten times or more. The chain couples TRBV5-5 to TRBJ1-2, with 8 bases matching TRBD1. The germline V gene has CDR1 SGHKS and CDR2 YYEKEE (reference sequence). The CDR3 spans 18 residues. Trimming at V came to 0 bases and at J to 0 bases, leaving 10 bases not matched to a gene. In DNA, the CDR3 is TGTGCCAGCAGCTTGGGGACAGGGAACATTCTAGCTAACTATGGCTACACCTTC. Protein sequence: CASSLGTGNILANYGYTF.

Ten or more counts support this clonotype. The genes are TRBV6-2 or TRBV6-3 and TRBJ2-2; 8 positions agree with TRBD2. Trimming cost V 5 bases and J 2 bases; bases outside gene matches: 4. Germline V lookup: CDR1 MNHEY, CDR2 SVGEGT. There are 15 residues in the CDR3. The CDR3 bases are TGTGCCAGCAGTATCCTAGCGGGCAACACCGGGGAGCTGTTTTTT. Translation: CASSILAGNTGELFF.

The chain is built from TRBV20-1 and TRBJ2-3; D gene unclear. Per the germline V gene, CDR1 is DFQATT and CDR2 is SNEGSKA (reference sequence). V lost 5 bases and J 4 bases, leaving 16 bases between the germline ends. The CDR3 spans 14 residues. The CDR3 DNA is TGCAGTGCTGGATCTAGTATTTCGGCAGATACGCAGTATTTT. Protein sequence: CSAGSSISADTQYF.

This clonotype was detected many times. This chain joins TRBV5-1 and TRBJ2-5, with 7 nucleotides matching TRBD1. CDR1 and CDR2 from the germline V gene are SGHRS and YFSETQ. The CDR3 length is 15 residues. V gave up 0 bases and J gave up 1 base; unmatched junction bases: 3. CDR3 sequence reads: CASSLGPGGQETQYF. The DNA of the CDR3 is TGCGCCAGCAGCTTGGGCCCAGGGGGCCAAGAGACCCAGTACTTC.

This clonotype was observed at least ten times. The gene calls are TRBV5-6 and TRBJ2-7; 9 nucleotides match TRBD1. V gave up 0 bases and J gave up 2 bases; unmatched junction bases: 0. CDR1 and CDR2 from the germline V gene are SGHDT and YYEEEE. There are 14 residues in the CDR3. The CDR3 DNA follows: TGTGCCAGCAGCTTGGGGACAGGGGCCTACGAGCAGTACTTC. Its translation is CASSLGTGAYEQYF.

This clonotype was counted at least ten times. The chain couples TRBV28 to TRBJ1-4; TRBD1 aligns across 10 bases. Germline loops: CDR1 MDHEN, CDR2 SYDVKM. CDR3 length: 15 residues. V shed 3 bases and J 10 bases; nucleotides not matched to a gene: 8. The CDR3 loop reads CASSLAGQGQGKLFF. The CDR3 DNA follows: TGTGCCAGCAGTTTGGCGGGACAGGGGCAAGGAAAACTGTTTTTT.